These T cell receptor beta chains were read from a single sample in a study of blood T cell repertoires in COVID-19. The method was immunoSEQ multiplex PCR; TCRdb's version includes in-frame clones alone and lacks a portion of them. The table includes about 110,000 clones, 65% to 80% detected once. Sequenced: peripheral blood. These receptors were taken from a woman in her thirties or forties with acute or convalescent COVID-19. The CDR3 runs from the conserved cysteine through the conserved F or W. The D gene is left open where the match is weak. Some rows have no size entry. The others give once, few or many, or a class for an expanded clone.

abundance	v_gene	j_gene	d_gene	CDR3nt	CDR3aa
-	TRBV14	TRBJ2-7	TRBD2	TGTGCCAGCAGCCAAGGCTCTAGCGGGGGGCCCTACGAGCAGTACTTC	CASSQGSSGGPYEQYF
-	TRBV6-2/TRBV6-3	TRBJ1-6	-	TGTGCCAGCAGTTCTCTCCACCAAGTCAGCTCCTATAATTCACCCCTCCACTTT	CASSSLHQVSSYNSPLHF
-	TRBV7-3	TRBJ2-2	TRBD2	TGTGCCAGCAGCTTACCTAGCGGCACCGGGGAGCTGTTTTTT	CASSLPSGTGELFF
few	TRBV4-3	TRBJ1-2	TRBD1	TGCGCCAGCAGCCAAGGTGACAGGGTAGATGGCTACACCTTC	CASSQGDRVDGYTF
-	TRBV28	TRBJ2-4	TRBD1	TGTGCCAGCAGTCCCTCGACAGGGATTCAGTACTTC	CASSPSTGIQYF
-	TRBV3-1/TRBV3-2	TRBJ2-7	-	TGTGCCAGCCGGCGGGATACTACCTCCTACGAGCAGTACTTC	CASRRDTTSYEQYF
-	TRBV6-5	TRBJ2-2	-	TGTGCCAGCCGTAACACCGGGGAGCTGTTTTTT	CASRNTGELFF
few	TRBV6-6	TRBJ2-4	-	TGTGCCACCCAAGCGCAGGGCGCGAACATTCAGTACTTC	CATQAQGANIQYF
few	TRBV3-1/TRBV3-2	TRBJ2-7	-	TGTGCCAGCAGCCCCGCAGGTTTGGGCTATTACGAGCAGTACTTC	CASSPAGLGYYEQYF
-	TRBV4-1	TRBJ2-7	-	TGCGCCAGCAGCCAAGAGGGCCGGTACGAGCAGTACTTC	CASSQEGRYEQYF
-	TRBV30	TRBJ2-2	-	TGTGCCTGGACCAACGGGGCCGGGGAGCTGTTTTTT	CAWTNGAGELFF
-	TRBV7-3	TRBJ2-3	-	TGTGCCAGCAGCTCGCCAACTAGCACAGATACGCAGTATTTT	CASSSPTSTDTQYF
-	TRBV24-1	TRBJ2-5	TRBD2	TGTGCCACCAGTGACCCGGGGACTAGTGGGGAGACCCAGTACTTC	CATSDPGTSGETQYF
many	TRBV7-2	TRBJ1-1	-	TGTGCCAGCAGCTTAGGCAGGGCGAACACTGAAGCTTTCTTT	CASSLGRANTEAFF
few	TRBV5-1	TRBJ2-6	TRBD1	TGCGCCAGCAGCTTGGGATCCGGGACAGGGGGCTCTGGGGCCAACGTCCTGACTTTC	CASSLGSGTGGSGANVLTF
few	TRBV2	TRBJ1-1	-	TGTGCCAGCAGTGAAATGGGGGGAGCTTTCTTT	CASSEMGGAFF